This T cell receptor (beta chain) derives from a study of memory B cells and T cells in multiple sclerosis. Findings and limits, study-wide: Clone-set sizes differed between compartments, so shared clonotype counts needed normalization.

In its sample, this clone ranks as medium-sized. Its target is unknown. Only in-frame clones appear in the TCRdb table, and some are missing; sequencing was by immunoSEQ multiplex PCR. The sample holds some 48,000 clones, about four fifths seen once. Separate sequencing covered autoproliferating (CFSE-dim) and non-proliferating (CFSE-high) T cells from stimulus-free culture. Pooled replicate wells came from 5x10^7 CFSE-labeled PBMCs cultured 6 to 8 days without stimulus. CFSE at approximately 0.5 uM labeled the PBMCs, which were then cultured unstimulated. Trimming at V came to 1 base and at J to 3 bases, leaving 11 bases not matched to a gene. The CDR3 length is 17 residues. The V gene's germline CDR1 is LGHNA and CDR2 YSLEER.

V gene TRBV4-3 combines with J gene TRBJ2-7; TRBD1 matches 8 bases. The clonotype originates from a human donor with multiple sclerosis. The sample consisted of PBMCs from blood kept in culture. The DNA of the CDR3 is TGCGCCAGCAGCCAAGGGCTTGAAGGACAGGGCTTCTACGAGCAGTACTTC. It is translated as CASSQGLEGQGFYEQYF.